This passage covers 11 T cell receptor beta chains from one sample sequenced in a study of OX40 agonist ivuxolimab in advanced cancers. Sequenced by immunoSEQ multiplex PCR; TCRdb stores in-frame clones only, minus some. Of roughly 80,000 clones listed, roughly 80% are singletons. The sample in question was CD4+ or CD8+ T cells sorted from blood, obtained in a trial of the OX40 agonist ivuxolimab. All receptors come from an adult with an advanced solid tumor such as melanoma, head and neck, liver or kidney cancer.

This sequence joins TRBV7-9 and TRBJ2-3; the D is unclear. The CDR3 sequence is 12 residues long. V was trimmed by 8 bases and J by 0 bases, leaving 6 bases between them. Per the germline V gene, CDR1 is SEHNR and CDR2 is FQNEAQ (reference sequence). Here the CDR3 reads CASRTSTDTQYF. The CDR3 region has the DNA TGTGCCAGCCGTACTAGCACAGATACGCAGTATTTT.

V and J are TRBV28 and TRBJ2-1; possibly TRBD2 for D (6 bases). The germline V gene has CDR1 MDHEN and CDR2 SYDVKM. This CDR3 has 14 amino acids. The germline V and J ends were trimmed by 7 bases and 2 bases, with 12 bases remaining between them. Written as DNA, the CDR3 is TGTGCCAGCACCGCGGGACTTCCCTACAATGAGCAGTTCTTC. This gives the protein CASTAGLPYNEQFF.

This chain uses TRBV6-1 with TRBJ2-7, with unresolved D. Trimming stripped 1 base from V and 3 bases from J, with 13 bases between. Germline V gives CDR1 MNHNS, CDR2 SASEGT. There are 15 residues in the CDR3. For the CDR3, the DNA is TGTGCCAGCAGTGAAGTTTTCGGGCCGAGCTACGAGCAGTACTTC. Translated: CASSEVFGPSYEQYF.

J is TRBJ2-6 and V is TRBV7-6, with 7 bases lining up with TRBD1. CDR3 length: 17 residues. In germline, CDR1 is SGHVS, CDR2 FNYEAQ. V shed 2 bases, J shed 2 bases, and the junction held 6 bases outside the gene matches. The CDR3 reads CASSLRQGMTGANVLTF. CDR3 nucleotide sequence: TGTGCCAGCAGCTTACGACAGGGTATGACTGGGGCCAACGTCCTGACTTTC.

This clone came up a few times. This chain joins TRBV28 and TRBJ1-2; D is undetermined. CDR1 and CDR2 (germline): MDHEN, SYDVKM. This CDR3 comprises 14 residues. Trimming removed 2 bases from V and 0 bases from J, with 7 bases in between. The CDR3 bases are TGTGCCAGCAGTTTAACAGTCTCTAACTATGGCTACACCTTC. Amino acid sequence: CASSLTVSNYGYTF.

The sample holds a few counts of this clone. The rearrangement links TRBV2 to TRBJ2-1, with TRBD2 identical over 8 bases. The CDR3 has 13 amino acids. With V trimmed by 7 bases and J by 8 bases, 7 bases remained unmatched. Germline V CDR1 and CDR2: SNHLY, FYNNEI. The CDR3: CASTRGERDEQFF. CDR3 sequence (DNA): TGTGCCAGCACGCGGGGGGAGCGCGATGAGCAGTTCTTC.

The V and J genes are TRBV7-9 and TRBJ1-6; no clear D gene. V gave up 4 bases and J gave up 7 bases, with 17 bases separating them. This CDR3 contains 16 residues. The germline V gene has CDR1 SEHNR and CDR2 FQNEAQ (reference sequence). The CDR3 DNA reads TGTGCCAGCAGCTCAGATGGAGGGTGGAGGAATTCACCCCTCCACTTT. Translated: CASSSDGGWRNSPLHF.

The chain links TRBV7-2 to TRBJ2-7; maybe TRBD2 (5 bases). V lost 4 bases and J lost 6, with 13 bases in between. Looked up from germline, CDR1 is SGHTA and CDR2 is FQGNSA. The CDR3 length is 13 residues. CDR3 loop: CASSSGFLSEQYF. In DNA, the CDR3 is TGTGCCAGCAGCTCGGGATTCTTATCCGAGCAGTACTTC.

V is TRBV19 and J is TRBJ1-5, with no clear D. This CDR3 region has 14 residues. Germline V gene lookup returns CDR1 LNHDA and CDR2 SQIVND (reference sequence). V lost 6 bases and J 0 bases, leaving 9 bases between the germline ends. The DNA of the CDR3 is TGTGCCAGTAGGGCAGACTATAGCAATCAGCCCCAGCATTTT. It translates to CASRADYSNQPQHF.

The chain carries TRBV5-1 and TRBJ2-7, with 11 positions matching TRBD2. The CDR3 covers 15 residues. The ends lost 5 bases at V and 3 bases at J; junction bases unmatched: 7. Germline V gives CDR1 SGHRS, CDR2 YFSETQ. CDR3 in amino acids: CASRWSSGGNYEQYF. CDR3 sequence (DNA): TGCGCCAGCAGGTGGTCTAGCGGGGGGAACTACGAGCAGTACTTC.

The chain joins TRBV27 to TRBJ2-6; 10 nucleotides match TRBD1. CDR1 is MNHEY, CDR2 SMNVEV, per germline (reference sequence). Trimming took 4 bases from V and 4 from J; bases not matched to a gene: 7. The CDR3 spans 17 residues. The CDR3 loop is CASSYSGTGAGANVLTF. CDR3 bases: TGTGCCAGCAGTTACTCCGGGACAGGGGCGGGGGCCAACGTCCTGACTTTC.